The 24 T cell receptor beta chains below were found in one sample sequenced in a study of sequential checkpoint blockade in melanoma. Specified treatment: randomized to nivolumab then ipilimumab (arm A) or the reverse (arm B). Clones were sequenced by immunoSEQ multiplex PCR, and TCRdb holds only the in-frame ones, with some missing. Of some 10,000 clones in the sample, about 30% were seen once. The sample in question was tumor tissue (inferred from file names), obtained from a patient given nivolumab and ipilimumab in sequence. The source is a human donor with melanoma.

The rearrangement joins TRBV19 to TRBJ1-6; the D is unclear. The V end lost 11 bases, the J end lost 6 bases, and 14 bases lay between the germline ends. The V gene's germline CDR1 is LNHDA and CDR2 SQIVND (reference sequence). CDR3 length equals 13 residues. CDR3 nucleotide sequence: TGTGCCGCCCGGACGGATTTTAATTCACCCCTCCACTTT. This gives the protein CAARTDFNSPLHF.

This clone showed up just a few times. The chain links TRBV6-8 to TRBJ2-5, with unresolved D. Germline V gene lookup returns CDR1 MNHGY and CDR2 SAAAGT. The CDR3 has 13 residues. Trimming left V 3 bases short and J 5 bases short, with 10 bases between. This chain's CDR3 is CASSYPLGETQYF. The CDR3 DNA follows: TGTGCCAGCAGTTATCCCCTGGGTGAGACCCAGTACTTC.

The chain recombines TRBV29-1 with TRBJ1-1; the match to TRBD1 covers 8 bases. Germline CDR1 reads SQVTM; CDR2 reads ANQGSEA. This CDR3 comprises 13 residues. The trim removed 6 bases at V and 4 bases at J, leaving 7 bases unmatched. The DNA of the CDR3 is TGCAGCGTCGGACAGGGCGGCGGCACTGAAGCTTTCTTT. Its translation: CSVGQGGGTEAFF.

This clone was detected a few times. The V call is TRBV6-7, the J call TRBJ2-7; 10 positions match TRBD1. TRBV6-7 is annotated as an ORF whose role is uncertain. The CDR3 runs to 15 residues. Unmatched junction bases numbered 8, after V lost 5 bases and J lost 4 bases. The CDR3 region is CASSTRQGALYEQYF. The CDR3 DNA follows: TGTGCCAGCAGTACCCGACAGGGGGCTTTGTACGAGCAGTACTTC.

In its sample, this clone was seen once. This sequence joins TRBV18 and TRBJ1-4; weak D call: TRBD1 (6 bases). V dropped 2 bases and J dropped 3 bases, with 10 bases sitting between them. This CDR3 has 15 amino acids. Germline V gene sequence: CDR1 KGHSH, CDR2 LQKENI. CDR3 nucleotides: TGTGCCAGCTCACCAGCAGGACAGCCTAATGAAAAACTGTTTTTT. Its translation: CASSPAGQPNEKLFF.

The CDR3: CAWSLGDTQYF. CDR3 nucleotide sequence: TGTGCCTGGAGTCTCGGAGATACGCAGTATTTT. V usage is TRBV30 and J usage is TRBJ2-3; D unclear. This CDR3 contains 11 residues. Looked up from germline, CDR1 is GTSNPN and CDR2 is SVGIG (reference sequence). V lost 2 bases, J lost 5 bases, and 5 bases lay in between.

The chain uses TRBV6-8 and TRBJ1-1; D is perhaps TRBD1 (5 bases). CDR3 length: 15 amino acids. The V end lost 7 bases, the J end lost 2 bases, and 17 bases lay between the germline ends. Germline V gene data show CDR1 as MNHGY and CDR2 as SAAAGT. The CDR3 DNA is TGTGCCAGCATTACTACGGGACGAGGAAACACTGAAGCTTTCTTT. Translation: CASITTGRGNTEAFF.

The chain has TRBV29-1 and TRBJ2-1; 9 nucleotides match TRBD1. The CDR3 has 15 amino acids. Germline CDR1 SQVTM, CDR2 ANQGSEA. V lost 5 bases, J lost 4 bases, and 9 bases stayed unmatched. CDR3 region: CSVRDRADPYNEQFF. Written as DNA, the CDR3 is TGCAGCGTTCGGGACAGGGCCGATCCTTACAATGAGCAGTTCTTC.

This clone was seen ten or more times. The chain employs TRBV6-8 and TRBJ1-1; no clear D. Germline V gene lookup returns CDR1 MNHGY and CDR2 SAAAGT. The length of the CDR3 is 15 residues. The V end was cut by 8 bases, the J end by 5 bases, with 21 bases between. CDR3 in DNA: TGTGCCAGCGCATCAGGCTCGGGGATACTAACTGAAGCTTTCTTT. Translation gives CASASGSGILTEAFF.

The chain is built from TRBV30 and TRBJ2-5; TRBD1 is a possible D gene (6 bases). CDR1 is GTSNPN and CDR2 is SVGIG in the germline V gene (reference sequence). Trimming took off 4 bases at V and 2 bases at J, with 11 bases between the two ends. The CDR3 contains 13 residues. CDR3 nucleotide sequence: TGTGCCTGGAAACAGGGCGGGCAAGAGACCCAGTACTTC. Translating gives CAWKQGGQETQYF.

This clone turned up a few times. The chain has TRBV6-8 and TRBJ2-3; 8 nucleotides match TRBD1. The CDR3 sequence is 15 residues long. Germline lookup yields CDR1 MNHGY and CDR2 SAAAGT. V shed 0 bases and J 7 bases; nucleotides not matched to a gene: 6. CDR3 DNA: TGTGCCAGCAGTTACTCCAGCAGGGGGCTTTATACGCAGTATTTT. The encoded protein is CASSYSSRGLYTQYF.

This clone has only a few counts. The chain recombines TRBV4-1 with TRBJ2-2; TRBD2 matches 10 bases. The junction had 6 bases not matched to a gene; V was cut back by 0 bases and J by 2 bases. CDR1 MGHRA and CDR2 YSYEKL come from the germline V gene. The CDR3 contains 18 residues. CDR3 nucleotide sequence: TGCGCCAGCAGCCAAGATACCCTAGCGGGGGCAAACACCGGGGAGCTGTTTTTT. Translation gives CASSQDTLAGANTGELFF.

This clone was detected only a few times. The chain is built from TRBV6-8 and TRBJ2-5; 12 bases line up with TRBD2. CDR3 length equals 15 residues. Germline trimming cut 6 bases from V and 5 bases from J; bases unmatched to any gene: 7. Germline V lookup: CDR1 MNHGY, CDR2 SAAAGT. Here the CDR3 reads CASSLLAGGWETQYF. In DNA form, the CDR3 reads TGTGCCAGCAGCCTACTAGCGGGGGGCTGGGAGACCCAGTACTTC.

This clone turned up a few times. This chain links TRBV6-8 with TRBJ2-1; D may be TRBD2 (6 bases). This CDR3 has 14 residues. Trimming shortened V by 7 bases and J by 6 bases, and 16 bases separated the two germline ends. The germline V gene encodes CDR1 MNHGY and CDR2 SAAAGT. The CDR3 DNA reads TGTGCCAGCACTTCCCGGGACTTCTCCAATGAGCAGTTCTTC. It specifies CASTSRDFSNEQFF.

This clone has just a few counts. The rearrangement uses TRBV29-1 and TRBJ2-1; TRBD1 agrees at 8 bases. Germline V gene sequence: CDR1 SQVTM, CDR2 ANQGSEA. V lost 5 bases and J lost 1; bases outside the gene matches: 4. The CDR3 contains 14 residues. The CDR3 region is CSVYGQGSYNEQFF. DNA of the CDR3: TGCAGCGTTTACGGACAGGGATCCTACAATGAGCAGTTCTTC.

This clone was observed at least ten times. The V and J genes are TRBV11-3 and TRBJ2-5; no definite D call. The V and J ends lost 4 bases and 4 bases respectively, with 13 bases between them. The CDR3 runs to 14 residues. The V gene's germline CDR1 is SGHNT and CDR2 YENEEA. The CDR3 nucleotides read TGTGCCAGCAGCTCAGGTGGGGTTGCAGAGACCCAGTACTTC. Its translation: CASSSGGVAETQYF.

The chain uses TRBV6-1 and TRBJ1-5; no definite D call. Germline V gene lookup returns CDR1 MNHNS and CDR2 SASEGT. The V end lost 2 bases, the J end lost 7 bases, and 15 bases lay between the germline ends. This CDR3 is 15 amino acids long. DNA of the CDR3: TGTGCCAGCAGTGAATCCGGGGTCACCGGGCAGCCCCAGCATTTT. Residues: CASSESGVTGQPQHF.

This clone ranks as large (0.1 to 1%). This chain connects TRBV18 to TRBJ1-4, with D maybe TRBD1 (5 bases). Germline assignment: CDR1 KGHSH and CDR2 LQKENI. The CDR3 runs to 13 residues. Trimming cost V 3 bases and J 13 bases, with 15 bases left between them. CDR3 amino acids: CASSPSGGDALFF. As DNA, the CDR3 is TGTGCCAGCTCACCCTCGGGAGGGGACGCACTGTTTTTT. The complete variable domain, with remaining parts taken from reference TRBV18 and TRBJ1-4, reads NAGVMQNPRHLVRRRGQEARLRCSPMKGHSHVYWYRQLPEEGLKFMVYLQKENIIDESGMPKERFSAEFPKEGPSILRIQQVVRGDSAAYFCASSPSGGDALFFGSGTQLSVL.

This clone was counted between two and nine times. This rearrangement joins TRBV6-8 to TRBJ2-3, with a weak D call TRBD1 (5 bases). CDR3 length: 14 amino acids. CDR1 and CDR2 (germline): MNHGY, SAAAGT. The ends were cut back, 6 bases at V and 2 bases at J, with 12 bases in the middle. CDR3 sequence: CASSTEGATDTQYF. CDR3 DNA: TGTGCCAGCAGCACCGAAGGGGCCACAGATACGCAGTATTTT.

This clone was picked up a small number of times. V usage is TRBV6-8 and J usage is TRBJ1-5, with D possibly being TRBD1 (6 bases). CDR3 size: 17 residues. V dropped 4 bases and J dropped 0 bases, with 16 bases sitting between them. Per germline, CDR1 MNHGY and CDR2 SAAAGT. CDR3 sequence (DNA): TGTGCCAGCAGTTTGGACACAGGGATCGGTAGCAATCAGCCCCAGCATTTT. Its protein is CASSLDTGIGSNQPQHF.

The J gene is TRBJ1-2, the V gene TRBV19, with 7 positions matching TRBD1. Germline V lookup: CDR1 LNHDA, CDR2 SQIVND (reference sequence). J lost 8 bases, V lost 5 bases, and 8 bases had no gene match. There are 13 residues in the CDR3. The CDR3 sequence is CASSPGQVSGYTF. The CDR3 DNA sequence: TGTGCCAGTAGTCCCGGACAGGTTTCCGGCTACACCTTC.

The J gene is TRBJ2-3, the V gene TRBV15; tentatively, D is TRBD1 or TRBD2 (7 bases each). Germline V gene sequence: CDR1 LNHNV, CDR2 YYDKDF (reference sequence). Deletions cut 3 bases from V and 3 bases from J, with 16 bases between. This CDR3 has 16 residues. CDR3 residues: CATSSGRQGGTDTQYF. In nucleotides, the CDR3 is TGTGCCACCAGCAGTGGGAGGCAGGGGGGGACAGATACGCAGTATTTT.

This chain links TRBV5-1 with TRBJ2-1; TRBD2 matches at 11 bases. Germline lookup yields CDR1 SGHRS and CDR2 YFSETQ. CDR3 length equals 17 residues. Unmatched junction bases numbered 8, after V lost 0 bases and J lost 6 bases. The CDR3 region has the DNA TGCGCCAGCAGCTTGGCCTCGTTCGGACTAGCGGGCAATGAGCAGTTCTTC. Protein product: CASSLASFGLAGNEQFF.

This chain connects TRBV7-2 to TRBJ2-1, with D unclear. The germline CDR1 and CDR2 sequences are SGHTA and FQGNSA. Trimming pared 5 bases from V and 13 bases from J, leaving 18 bases between. This CDR3 comprises 13 residues. This CDR3 is CASSPGDLSYQFF. The CDR3 DNA is TGTGCCAGCAGCCCTGGAGACCTTAGTTACCAGTTCTTC.